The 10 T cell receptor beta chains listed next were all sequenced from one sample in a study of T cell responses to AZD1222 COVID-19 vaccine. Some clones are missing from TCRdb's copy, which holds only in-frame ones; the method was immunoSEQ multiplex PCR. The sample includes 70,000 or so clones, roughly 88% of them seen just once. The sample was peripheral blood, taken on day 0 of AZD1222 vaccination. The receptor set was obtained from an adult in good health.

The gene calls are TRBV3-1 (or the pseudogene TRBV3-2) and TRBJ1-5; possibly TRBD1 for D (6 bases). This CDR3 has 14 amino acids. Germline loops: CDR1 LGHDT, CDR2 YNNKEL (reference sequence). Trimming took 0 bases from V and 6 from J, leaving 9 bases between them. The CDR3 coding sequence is TGTGCCAGCAGCCAAGATCTAGGGGGTCAGCCCCAGCATTTT. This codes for CASSQDLGGQPQHF.

CDR3 residues: CASSARTGRITNYGYTF. CDR3 nucleotides: TGTGCCAGTAGTGCTCGGACAGGGAGGATTACTAACTATGGCTACACCTTC. The rearrangement links TRBV19 to TRBJ1-2; TRBD1 aligns across 8 bases. J gave up 0 bases and V 5 bases, and 11 bases lay outside the gene matches. From germline, CDR1 is LNHDA and CDR2 SQIVND (reference sequence). This CDR3 region has 17 residues.

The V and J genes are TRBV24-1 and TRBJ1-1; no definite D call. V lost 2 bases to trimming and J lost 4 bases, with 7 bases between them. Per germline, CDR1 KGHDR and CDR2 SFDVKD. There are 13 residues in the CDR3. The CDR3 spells CATSDWVFTEAFF. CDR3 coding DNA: TGTGCCACCAGTGATTGGGTTTTCACTGAAGCTTTCTTT.

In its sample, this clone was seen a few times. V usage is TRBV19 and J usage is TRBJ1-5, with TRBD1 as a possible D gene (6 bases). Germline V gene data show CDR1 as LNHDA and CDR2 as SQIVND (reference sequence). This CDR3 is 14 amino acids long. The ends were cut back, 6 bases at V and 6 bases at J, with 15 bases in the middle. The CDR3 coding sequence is TGTGCCAGTAGATCACAGGGTTATTTTCAGCCCCAGCATTTT. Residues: CASRSQGYFQPQHF. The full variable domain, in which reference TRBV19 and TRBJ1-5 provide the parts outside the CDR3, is DGGITQSPKYLFRKEGQNVTLSCEQNLNHDAMYWYRQDPGQGLRLIYYSQIVNDFQKGDIAEGYSVSREKKESFPLTVTSAQKNPTAFYLCASRSQGYFQPQHFGDGTRLSIL.

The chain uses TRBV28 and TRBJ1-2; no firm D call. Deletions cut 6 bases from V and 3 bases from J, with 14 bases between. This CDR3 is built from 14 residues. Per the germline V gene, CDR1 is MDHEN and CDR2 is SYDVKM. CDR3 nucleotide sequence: TGTGCCAGCAGAAATTCACAGCTAGACTATGGCTACACCTTC. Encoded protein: CASRNSQLDYGYTF.

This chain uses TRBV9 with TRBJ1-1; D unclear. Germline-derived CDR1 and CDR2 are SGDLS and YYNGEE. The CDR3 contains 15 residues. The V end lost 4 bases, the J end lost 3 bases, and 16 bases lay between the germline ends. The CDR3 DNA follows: TGTGCCAGCAGCAGCAACGAACCTTGGGACACTGAAGCTTTCTTT. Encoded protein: CASSSNEPWDTEAFF. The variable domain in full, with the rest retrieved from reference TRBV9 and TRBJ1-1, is DSGVTQTPKHLITATGQRVTLRCSPRSGDLSVYWYQQSLDQGLQFLIQYYNGEERAKGNILERFSAQQFPDLHSELNLSSLELGDSALYFCASSSNEPWDTEAFFGQGTRLTVV.

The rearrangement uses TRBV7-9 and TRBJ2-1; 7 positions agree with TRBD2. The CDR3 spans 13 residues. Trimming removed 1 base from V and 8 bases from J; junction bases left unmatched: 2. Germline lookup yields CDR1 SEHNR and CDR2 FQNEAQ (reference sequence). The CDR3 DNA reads TGTGCCAGCAGCTTAGGACTAGCCGATGAGCAGTTCTTC. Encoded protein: CASSLGLADEQFF.

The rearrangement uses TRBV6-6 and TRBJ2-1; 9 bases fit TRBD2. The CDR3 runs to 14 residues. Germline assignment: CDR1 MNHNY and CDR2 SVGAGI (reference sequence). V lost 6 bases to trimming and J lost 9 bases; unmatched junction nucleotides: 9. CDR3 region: CASSQGLALVEQFF. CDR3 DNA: TGTGCCAGCAGCCAGGGACTAGCCCTAGTTGAGCAGTTCTTC.

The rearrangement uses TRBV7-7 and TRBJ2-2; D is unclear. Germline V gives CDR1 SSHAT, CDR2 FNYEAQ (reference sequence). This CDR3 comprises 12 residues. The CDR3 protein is CASVSGSGELFF. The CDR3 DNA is TGTGCTAGTGTGTCCGGTTCCGGGGAGCTGTTTTTT.

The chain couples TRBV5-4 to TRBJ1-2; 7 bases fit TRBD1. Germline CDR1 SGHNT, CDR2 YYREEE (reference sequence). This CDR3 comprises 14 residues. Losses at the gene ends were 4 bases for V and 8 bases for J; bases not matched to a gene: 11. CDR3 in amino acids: CASSGKTGIGGYTF. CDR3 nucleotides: TGTGCCAGCAGCGGGAAGACAGGGATTGGAGGCTACACCTTC.